A single sample gave rise to the 6 T cell receptor beta chains below, sequenced in a study of naive and memory T cell subsets. Four PCR rounds used nested alpha and beta constant region primers plus the SP2 primer. MiXCR was run by TCRdb on the 5' RACE reads, yielding one entry per CDR3 protein. The sample shows some 60,000 distinct CDR3 sequences, 7.6% of them seen only once. A UMI-containing oligonucleotide was joined by 3' ligation to the TCR cDNA template. The receptor set was obtained from a female donor in good health.

This clonotype was observed at least ten times. CDR3 in amino acids: CASSSRDRGLGSPLHF. CDR3 sequence (DNA): TGTGCCAGCAGCTCCCGGGACAGGGGGTTGGGTTCACCCCTCCACTTT. The rearrangement uses TRBV7-3 and TRBJ1-6, with 11 bases that match TRBD1. The CDR3 consists of 16 residues. V trimming: 4 bases; J trimming: 9 bases; junction bases outside the gene matches: 8. The germline V gene encodes CDR1 SGHTA and CDR2 FQGTGA.

This clonotype showed up just a few times. The rearrangement joins TRBV5-1 to TRBJ1-5; a possible D gene is TRBD1 (5 bases). V lost 4 bases to trimming and J lost 5 bases, with 13 bases between them. The CDR3 length is 14 residues. The germline gives CDR1 SGHRS, CDR2 YFSETQ. CDR3 region: CASSPGWGDQPQHF. In nucleotides, the CDR3 is TGCGCCAGCAGCCCCGGTTGGGGGGATCAGCCCCAGCATTTT.

The J gene is TRBJ2-5, the V gene TRBV5-1, with TRBD1 matching over 8 bases. There are 13 residues in the CDR3. Trimming cost V 2 bases and J 4 bases; bases outside gene matches: 1. The V gene's germline CDR1 is SGHRS and CDR2 YFSETQ. The CDR3 reads CASSFGQGETQYF. The CDR3 nucleotides are TGCGCCAGCAGCTTCGGACAGGGAGAGACCCAGTACTTC.

The genes are TRBV5-4 and TRBJ2-2; a weak D match, TRBD1 (6 bases). Looked up from germline, CDR1 is SGHNT and CDR2 is YYREEE (reference sequence). The V end was cut by 7 bases, the J end by 6 bases, with 19 bases between. This CDR3 is built from 15 residues. This CDR3 is CASGNRDTVSGELFF. DNA of the CDR3: TGTGCCAGCGGAAACCGGGACACCGTATCCGGGGAGCTGTTTTTT.

V is TRBV7-6 and J is TRBJ2-6; 9 bases line up with TRBD1. CDR3 length: 18 residues. V dropped 4 bases and J dropped 0; count of bases not matched to a gene: 7. Germline CDR1 and CDR2: SGHVS and FNYEAQ. The CDR3: CASSSLGTGHSGANVLTF. The CDR3, as DNA: TGTGCCAGCAGCTCTCTCGGGACAGGGCACTCTGGGGCCAACGTCCTGACTTTC. The full variable domain, completed using reference TRBV7-6 and TRBJ2-6, is GAGVSQSPRYKVTKRGQDVALRCDPISGHVSLYWYRQALGQGPEFLTYFNYEAQQDKSGLPNDRFSAERPEGSISTLTIQRTEQRDSAMYRCASSSLGTGHSGANVLTFGAGSRLTVL.

This clonotype was picked up a small number of times. The V call is TRBV29-1, the J call TRBJ1-3; 8 nucleotides agree with TRBD1. J was trimmed by 3 bases and V by 6 bases; bases with no gene match: 4. Germline-derived CDR1 and CDR2 are SQVTM and ANQGSEA. The CDR3 is 13 amino acids. This CDR3 reads CSVQGAVGNTIYF. CDR3 coding DNA: TGCAGCGTCCAGGGGGCCGTTGGAAACACCATATATTTT.